This TCR beta chain was found in a study of CD8+CD57+ T cells in acquired aplastic anemia. Background on the study: Recorded DNA amounts for sorted CD4+ and CD8+ cells had an average of about 3.5 ug. CD4+ reads averaged about 9.9 million in healthy donors. Notes on the study in general: Shared by patients and controls, 25 to 30 CD8+ CDR3s were abundant in patients. Patient and control CD8+ Simpson's diversity was not significantly different.

As regards this clonotype: Its cognate antigen is unknown.

CDR3 and TCR beta VDJ profiling relied on genomic DNA as the template. TCRdb fed the reads into MiXCR, producing one record per CDR3 protein. The table includes a few hundred thousand distinct CDR3 sequences, 65% to 80% detected once. Trimming took off 4 bases at V and 12 bases at J, with 12 bases between the two ends. Germline assignment: CDR1 SGHAT and CDR2 FQNNGV. This CDR3 contains 11 residues. The chain couples TRBV11-2 to TRBJ2-5; D unresolved. The sequencing sample was made of sorted CD4+, CD8+, or CD8+CD57+ T cells (not recorded which) from PBMCs. This clonotype originated in a human donor in good health, serving as a control. DNA for the CDR3: TGTGCCAGCAGCTCCCCCTCCCCGAAGTACTTC. This codes for CASSSPSPKYF.